This T cell receptor beta chain was captured by sequencing in a study of CD8+ T cells in alopecia areata. Study in general: Administration of oral tofacitinib to treated patients was at 5 to 10 mg twice daily.

This CDR3 is 11 amino acids long. Trimming cost V 3 bases and J 4 bases, with 3 bases left between them. The V gene's germline CDR1 is SEHNR and CDR2 FQNEAQ (reference sequence). Only a few counts were recorded for this clone. What it recognizes is unknown. Study-wide results and caveats: There were also resident alphabeta T cells of normal skin sequenced in scalp samples.

The sequencing template was cDNA reverse transcribed from extracted RNA. Here immunoSEQ multiplex PCR was the method, and the copy in TCRdb shows in-frame clones only, minus some. The sample includes about 170,000 clones, less than 80% seen only once; the top ten take around 10%. Sorting from PBMCs produced CD4+ and CD8+ T cells. This chain links TRBV7-9 with TRBJ2-5; D remains unclear. The sequencing here drew on CD8+ T cells sorted from blood, taken at week 0. The sequence came from a human donor with alopecia areata. The CDR3 nucleotides read TGTGCCAGCAGCTTTTTAGAGACCCAGTACTTC. Its translation: CASSFLETQYF.